These 27 T cell receptor beta chains share one sample of origin, sequenced in a study of vaccination effects on CD4 cells after COVID-19. Using viral peptide pools, the ViraFEST assay grew out antigen-specific CD4+ T cells prior to sequencing. Following culture for approximately 11 days, CD4+ T cells were isolated. Participants got two doses of BNT162b2 or mRNA-1273 vaccine. The protocol was immunoSEQ multiplex PCR, while the TCRdb copy is restricted to in-frame clones and leaves out a portion. This table has tens of thousands of clones, over 70% appearing once. Their target antigens are unknown. The material was CD4+ T cells from PBMCs cultured with HCoV-229E spike peptides, obtained after COVID-19 vaccination. Source of these receptors: a human donor who received a COVID-19 vaccine.

The CDR3 loop reads CASTRSSNQPQHF. For the CDR3, the DNA is TGTGCCAGCACCAGGTCCAGCAATCAGCCCCAGCATTTT. The chain has TRBV2 and TRBJ1-5; D is unclear. V was trimmed by 7 bases and J by 1 base, leaving 8 bases between them. CDR1 is SNHLY, CDR2 FYNNEI, per germline. This CDR3 spans 13 amino acids.

V is TRBV28 and J is TRBJ2-5; 7 bases are shared with TRBD2. Unmatched junction bases numbered 14, after V lost 2 bases and J lost 5 bases. Germline V lookup: CDR1 MDHEN, CDR2 SYDVKM. CDR3 length equals 17 residues. CDR3 in DNA: TGTGCCAGCAGTTTACTTGGCGGGGGAGGTAGTGGGGAGACCCAGTACTTC. It specifies CASSLLGGGGSGETQYF.

This sequence joins TRBV7-3 and TRBJ2-6, with a possible D match to TRBD1 (6 bases). The V and J ends lost 3 bases and 0 bases respectively, with 12 bases between them. The CDR3 sequence is 17 residues long. Germline CDR1 is SGHTA and CDR2 is FQGTGA. The CDR3 DNA reads TGTGCCAGCAGCTTGGTACAGGGCATCTCTGGGGCCAACGTCCTGACTTTC. Translation: CASSLVQGISGANVLTF.

CDR3 bases: TGTGCCAGCAGCTTGAACAGATTAAACTATGGCTACACCTTC. It encodes CASSLNRLNYGYTF. This sequence joins TRBV5-5 and TRBJ1-2; D gene uncertain. The CDR3 totals 14 residues. Germline V gene lookup returns CDR1 SGHKS and CDR2 YYEKEE (reference sequence). V was clipped by 1 base and J by 2 bases, with 9 bases between them.

This clone appeared a single time. V usage is TRBV25-1 and J usage is TRBJ1-2; TRBD1 agrees at 7 bases. The CDR3 runs 13 residues. With V trimmed by 7 bases and J by 4 bases, 6 bases remained unmatched. Germline CDR1 is MGHDK and CDR2 is SYGVNS. The CDR3 nucleotides read TGTGCCAGCAAAGGAGGGGGCTCCTATGGCTACACCTTC. Encoded protein: CASKGGGSYGYTF.

This clone was counted between two and nine times. The chain couples TRBV19 to TRBJ1-4; unclear D gene. CDR3 size: 13 residues. V lost 6 bases and J lost 0, with 5 bases in between. Germline CDR1 reads LNHDA; CDR2 reads SQIVND (reference sequence). The DNA for the CDR3 is TGTGCCAGTAGCATTGCAACTAATGAAAAACTGTTTTTT. Translated, it gives CASSIATNEKLFF.

The V call is TRBV5-1, the J call TRBJ2-5; 12 positions agree with TRBD1. Per germline, CDR1 SGHRS and CDR2 YFSETQ. The CDR3 length is 16 residues. Losses at the gene ends were 1 base for V and 3 bases for J; bases not matched to a gene: 4. The DNA for the CDR3 is TGCGCCAGCAGCTTGTCGGGACAGGGGGCTGAAGAGACCCAGTACTTC. It encodes CASSLSGQGAEETQYF.

The chain links TRBV19 to TRBJ1-5; tentative D call: TRBD1 (6 bases). Deletions cut 8 bases from V and 0 bases from J, with 14 bases between. In germline, CDR1 is LNHDA, CDR2 SQIVND (reference sequence). This CDR3 contains 15 residues. Here the CDR3 reads CASRRGSNSNQPQHF. CDR3 nucleotides: TGTGCCAGTCGGAGGGGGTCAAATAGCAATCAGCCCCAGCATTTT.

The genes are TRBV6-1 and TRBJ1-2; D not resolved. There are 12 residues in the CDR3. V was shortened by 3 bases and J by 4 bases, with 6 bases between the two germline ends. In germline, CDR1 is MNHNS, CDR2 SASEGT. The CDR3 is CASSDRSYGYTF. The CDR3 DNA reads TGTGCCAGCAGTGACCGGTCCTATGGCTACACCTTC.

The J gene is TRBJ1-1, the V gene TRBV20-1; D remains ambiguous. The CDR3 loop spans 11 amino acids. Trimming removed 4 bases at V and 1 base at J, with 4 bases between. Looked up from germline, CDR1 is DFQATT and CDR2 is SNEGSKA (reference sequence). CDR3 DNA: TGCAGTGCTAAAGGGAACACTGAAGCTTTCTTT. Residues: CSAKGNTEAFF.

The chain joins TRBV18 to TRBJ2-3; D possibly corresponds to TRBD1 (6 bases). CDR1 KGHSH and CDR2 LQKENI come from the germline V gene. This CDR3 comprises 15 residues. Trimming removed 2 bases at V and 4 bases at J, with 13 bases between. The CDR3 DNA sequence: TGTGCCAGCTCACCAAATGTAGGGGGAGCAGATACGCAGTATTTT. Its translation is CASSPNVGGADTQYF.

This chain joins TRBV28 and TRBJ1-5; tentative D call: TRBD1 (5 bases). Germline loops: CDR1 MDHEN, CDR2 SYDVKM. V was shortened by 5 bases and J by 0 bases, with 11 bases between the two germline ends. The CDR3 is 15 residues long. The CDR3 sequence is CASSTGGSSNQPQHF. CDR3 DNA: TGTGCCAGCAGTACAGGCGGATCTAGCAATCAGCCCCAGCATTTT.

This clone has a handful of counts. The gene calls are TRBV3-1 (or the pseudogene TRBV3-2) and TRBJ2-1; 10 nucleotides align to TRBD1. The CDR3 has 12 amino acids. Per germline, CDR1 LGHDT and CDR2 YNNKEL (reference sequence). The J segment lost 16 bases and the V segment lost 2 bases, leaving 5 bases of the junction unmatched. The CDR3 DNA reads TGTGCCAGCAGCCAAAGCGGGACAGGGGAATTCTTC. Translation gives CASSQSGTGEFF.

The chain employs TRBV29-1 and TRBJ2-3, with TRBD2 matching over 12 bases. J gave up 10 bases and V 6 bases, and 11 bases lay outside the gene matches. CDR1 and CDR2 (germline): SQVTM, ANQGSEA. This CDR3 is 14 amino acids long. The CDR3 sequence is CSVATSGGPAAQYF. The CDR3 DNA sequence: TGCAGCGTGGCGACTAGCGGGGGTCCGGCAGCGCAGTATTTT.

The chain couples TRBV18 to TRBJ1-3, with D perhaps matching TRBD1 (5 bases). V was trimmed by 6 bases and J by 0 bases, leaving 12 bases between them. Per the germline V gene, CDR1 is KGHSH and CDR2 is LQKENI. This CDR3 is built from 15 residues. CDR3 loop: CASSLAGTSGNTIYF. In DNA form, the CDR3 reads TGTGCCAGCTCGCTGGCCGGGACCTCTGGAAACACCATATATTTT.

The chain combines TRBV18 with TRBJ2-2; tentatively, D is TRBD2 (5 bases). Germline values: CDR1 KGHSH, CDR2 LQKENI. V was cut by 8 bases and J by 6 bases, with 16 bases left in between. The CDR3 has 14 residues. CDR3 bases: TGTGCCAGCCGCGGGCCAGGAGGTGCCGGGGAGCTGTTTTTT. Translating it yields CASRGPGGAGELFF.

V is TRBV6-2 or TRBV6-3 and J is TRBJ1-2, with D perhaps matching TRBD1 (5 bases). The length of the CDR3 is 14 residues. Deletions cut 0 bases from V and 2 bases from J, with 7 bases between. Per the germline V gene, CDR1 is MNHEY and CDR2 is SVGEGT. The CDR3 reads CASSYSRGNYGYTF. In DNA form, the CDR3 reads TGTGCCAGCAGTTACTCGCGGGGGAACTATGGCTACACCTTC.

The DNA of the CDR3 is TGTGCCAGCTCGGAGCGGGACAGGGGATCAGATACGCAGTATTTT. It is translated as CASSERDRGSDTQYF. The gene calls are TRBV2 and TRBJ2-3, with 10 bases fitting TRBD1. Trimming cost V 8 bases and J 4 bases; bases outside gene matches: 9. CDR1 SNHLY and CDR2 FYNNEI come from the germline V gene. The CDR3 has 15 amino acids.

This clone was seen once. This sequence joins TRBV3-1 (or the pseudogene TRBV3-2) and TRBJ1-3; D uncertain. This CDR3 region has 17 residues. Germline CDR1 is LGHDT and CDR2 is YNNKEL (reference sequence). The V gene lost 5 bases and the J gene lost 1 base, with 18 bases spanning the gap. The CDR3, as DNA: TGTGCCAGCAGCAAGGGAGGCAGAGGCTTTTCTGGAAACACCATATATTTT. This sequence encodes CASSKGGRGFSGNTIYF.

The chain is built from TRBV6-2 or TRBV6-3 and TRBJ2-5; TRBD1 might be the D (5 bases). The CDR3 length is 13 residues. Germline values: CDR1 MNHEY, CDR2 SVGEGT. The V and J ends lost 0 bases and 3 bases respectively, with 5 bases between them. CDR3 sequence (DNA): TGTGCCAGCAGTTACTCCAGGGAAGAGACCCAGTACTTC. Its protein product is CASSYSREETQYF.

The V and J genes are TRBV27 and TRBJ2-5; 9 bases are a match to TRBD2. V lost 1 base to trimming and J lost 5 bases; unmatched junction nucleotides: 11. The CDR3 totals 17 residues. The germline V gene has CDR1 MNHEY and CDR2 SMNVEV (reference sequence). The CDR3 loop reads CASSLLSSGGRAETQYF. The DNA of the CDR3 is TGTGCCAGCAGTTTATTGAGTAGCGGGGGCAGAGCTGAGACCCAGTACTTC.

V and J are TRBV5-5 and TRBJ2-7; D gene ambiguous. The V end was cut by 2 bases, the J end by 4 bases, with 22 bases between. The CDR3 has 17 residues. CDR1 is SGHKS and CDR2 is YYEKEE in the germline V gene (reference sequence). In DNA form, the CDR3 reads TGTGCCAGCAGCTTTAATCCCTCCGGCAGGTTAGGATACGAGCAGTACGTC. Its protein product is CASSFNPSGRLGYEQYV.

This clone was seen more than once but under ten times. The J gene is TRBJ2-2, the V gene TRBV7-2; 9 nucleotides agree with TRBD1. This CDR3 spans 15 amino acids. The germline V gene has CDR1 SGHTA and CDR2 FQGNSA. V gave up 6 bases and J gave up 7 bases; unmatched junction bases: 9. CDR3 bases: TGTGCCAGCAGATCCGGGACAGGGTGGGACGGGGAGCTGTTTTTT. Amino acid sequence: CASRSGTGWDGELFF.

V gene TRBV6-6 combines with J gene TRBJ2-1; 7 bases map to TRBD1. In germline, CDR1 is MNHNY, CDR2 SVGAGI (reference sequence). The CDR3 is 14 amino acids. The J segment lost 4 bases and the V segment lost 5 bases, leaving 5 bases of the junction unmatched. CDR3 in DNA: TGTGCCAGCAGTAAAGGGACAGCATACAATGAGCAGTTCTTC. This codes for CASSKGTAYNEQFF.

V and J are TRBV6-2 or TRBV6-3 and TRBJ2-7, with D tentatively TRBD1 or TRBD2 (5 bases each). The CDR3 extends over 14 amino acids. Trimming cost V 0 bases and J 2 bases, with 8 bases left between them. Germline V CDR1 and CDR2: MNHEY, SVGEGT. In nucleotides, the CDR3 is TGTGCCAGCAGTTACTCCCCGGGGCCCTACGAGCAGTACGTC. This encodes CASSYSPGPYEQYV.

The chain couples TRBV5-1 to TRBJ1-4, with 7 bases matching TRBD1. The ends lost 4 bases at V and 8 bases at J; junction bases unmatched: 8. This CDR3 is 14 amino acids long. The germline CDR1 and CDR2 sequences are SGHRS and YFSETQ. The CDR3 loop is CASSLGQLGEKLFF. The CDR3 DNA reads as TGCGCCAGCAGCCTGGGACAGCTTGGAGAAAAACTGTTTTTT.

The chain employs TRBV11-2 and TRBJ1-1, with no clear D. V lost 1 base to trimming and J lost 0 bases, with 9 bases between them. In germline, CDR1 is SGHAT, CDR2 FQNNGV. CDR3 length: 15 amino acids. CDR3 sequence (DNA): TGTGCCAGCAGCTTAGCCCTCACAGTGAACACTGAAGCTTTCTTT. Its protein product is CASSLALTVNTEAFF.